The present T cell receptor (beta chain) was sequenced within a study of shared T cell receptors in the human thymus (dated by TCRdb to about 2021). Background on the whole study: The study examined how the human thymus generates shared, self-reactive T-cell receptor alpha chains.

A remark on this clone: Its antigen has not been determined. There are no base qualities to consult, and no much larger clone falls within one base.

The library was built by means of the immunoSEQ multiplex PCR assay. TCRdb holds this immuneACCESS table with in-frame rearrangements only. Some clones are missing; in checked studies, unresolved V genes explain under half, and the rest has no known cause. This sample is represented by some 700,000 clones; 80% to 90% of them were singletons. Clones ranked in the top ten supply around 0.01% of the sample. V is pruned by 7 bases and J by 4 bases, leaving 11 bases of the junction without a gene match. The CDR3 covers 16 residues, taking in both the cysteine and the phenylalanine. The only DNA kept is the CDR3, 48 bases in frame from the first base. The germline V gene (reference sequence) supplies CDR1 LNHDA and CDR2 SQIVND. The same sample was also used in a study of human thymus T cells. The second source states: Immunologically healthy infants undergoing open corrective cardiac surgery for congenital heart defects in Finland were used as donors. Thymus tissue was obtained as surgical resects removed during corrective cardiac surgery. V and J gene segment usage appeared biased in both thymic and peripheral blood repertoires. The related research found that thymic TCR repertoires overlapped highly between unrelated individuals. The study described the TCR alpha and beta repertoires in under ten infant thymus samples and a few matching peripheral blood samples. Donor ages ranged from roughly 7 to 250 days, and the cohort comprised 5 to 7 male and two female infants. Thymocytes were mechanically released from the tissue and were stored as pellets of about 10-30 million cells at -70 degrees C. A QIAsymphony instrument was used to extract genomic DNA from frozen cell pellets. The immunoSEQ multiplex PCR assay was used to amplify the TCRB and TCRAD loci from a standardized amount of quality-controlled genomic DNA. Amplicons spanned the V(D)J region at a length sufficient to cover the CDR3 and identify V and J genes. Amplicon sequencing was performed on an Illumina platform through the commercial immunoSEQ service. Primer bias and sequencing errors were corrected using previously described methods, and TCRAD and TCRB definitions followed the IMGT database. immunoSEQ Analyzer 3.0 and VDJTools were used for repertoire analysis, which covered basic statistics, V/J segment usage, diversity estimates, rarefaction and pairwise overlap. To estimate diversity, the Chao1, ChaoE, Efron-Thisted, Shannon and inverse Simpson indices were applied, and diversity was also estimated on datasets down-sampled to the smallest sample. Repertoire overlap used strict matching of CDR3 nucleotide sequence, V gene and J gene, with Jaccard-based multidimensional scaling clustering. On average, thymus samples yielded approximately 780,000 unique TCRB clonotypes, whereas blood samples yielded roughly 81,000.

This clonotype originated in a girl under three years old with a congenital heart defect. Donor details come from another sample of the same person, matched by shared clones. The sample consisted of thymocytes. The V and J genes are TRBV19 and TRBJ1-5, and 9 bases in between align with TRBD1. The CDR3: CASNHPGTGRNQPQHF. The bases read TGTGCCAGTAACCATCCCGGGACAGGGAGAAATCAGCCCCAGCATTTT.